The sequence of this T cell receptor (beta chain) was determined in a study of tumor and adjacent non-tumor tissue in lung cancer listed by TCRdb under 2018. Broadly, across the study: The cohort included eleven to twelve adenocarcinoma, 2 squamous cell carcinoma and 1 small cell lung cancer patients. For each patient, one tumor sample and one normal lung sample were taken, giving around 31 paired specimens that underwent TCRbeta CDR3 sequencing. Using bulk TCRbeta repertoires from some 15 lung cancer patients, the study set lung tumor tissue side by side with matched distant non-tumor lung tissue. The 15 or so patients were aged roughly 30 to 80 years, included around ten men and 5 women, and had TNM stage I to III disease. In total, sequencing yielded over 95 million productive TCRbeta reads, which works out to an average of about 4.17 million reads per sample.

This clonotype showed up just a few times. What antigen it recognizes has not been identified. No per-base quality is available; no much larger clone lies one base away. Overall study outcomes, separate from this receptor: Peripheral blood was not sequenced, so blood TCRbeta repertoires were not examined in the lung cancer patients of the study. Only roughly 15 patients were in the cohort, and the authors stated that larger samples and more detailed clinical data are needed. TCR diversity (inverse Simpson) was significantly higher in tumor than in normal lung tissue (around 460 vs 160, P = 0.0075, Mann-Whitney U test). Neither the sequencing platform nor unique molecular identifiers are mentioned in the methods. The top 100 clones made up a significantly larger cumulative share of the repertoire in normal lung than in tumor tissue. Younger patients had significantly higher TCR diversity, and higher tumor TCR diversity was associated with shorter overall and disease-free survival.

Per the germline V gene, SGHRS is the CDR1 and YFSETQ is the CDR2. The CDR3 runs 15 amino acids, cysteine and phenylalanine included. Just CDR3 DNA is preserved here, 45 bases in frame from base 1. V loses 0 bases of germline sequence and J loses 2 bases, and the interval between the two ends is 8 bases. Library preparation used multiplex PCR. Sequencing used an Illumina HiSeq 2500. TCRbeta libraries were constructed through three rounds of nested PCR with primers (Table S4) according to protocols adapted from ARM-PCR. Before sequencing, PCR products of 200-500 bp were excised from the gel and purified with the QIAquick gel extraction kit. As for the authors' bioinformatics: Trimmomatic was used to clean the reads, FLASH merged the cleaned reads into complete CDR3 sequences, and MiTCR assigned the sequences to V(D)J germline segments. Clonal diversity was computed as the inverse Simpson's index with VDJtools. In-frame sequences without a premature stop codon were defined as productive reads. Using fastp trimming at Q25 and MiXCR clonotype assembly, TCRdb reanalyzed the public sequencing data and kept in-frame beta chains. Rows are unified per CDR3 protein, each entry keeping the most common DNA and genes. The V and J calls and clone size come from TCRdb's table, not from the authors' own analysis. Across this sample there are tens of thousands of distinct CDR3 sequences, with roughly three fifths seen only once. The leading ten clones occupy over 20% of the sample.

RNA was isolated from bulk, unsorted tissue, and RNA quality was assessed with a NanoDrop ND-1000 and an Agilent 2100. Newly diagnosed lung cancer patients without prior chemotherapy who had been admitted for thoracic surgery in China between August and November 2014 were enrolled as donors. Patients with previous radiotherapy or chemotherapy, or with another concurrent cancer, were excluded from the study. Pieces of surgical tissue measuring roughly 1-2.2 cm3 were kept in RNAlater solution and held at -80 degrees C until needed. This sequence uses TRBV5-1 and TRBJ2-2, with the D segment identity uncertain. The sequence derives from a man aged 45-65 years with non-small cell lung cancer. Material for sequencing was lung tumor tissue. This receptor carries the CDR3 CASSLADINTGELFF. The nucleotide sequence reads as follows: TGCGCCAGCAGCTTGGCCGACATCAACACCGGGGAGCTGTTTTTT.